The 5 T cell receptor beta chains listed next were all sequenced from one sample in a study of control samples from healthy donors and cancer patients. This table comes from immunoSEQ multiplex PCR, and its TCRdb copy is limited to in-frame clones, with some not included. The repertoire consists of over 150,000 clones, with 96% occurring once and the leading ten covering 0.95% to 1.1%. Sequenced: blood. The receptors were sampled from a woman in her twenties or thirties in good health.

This chain connects TRBV11-1 to TRBJ1-6; TRBD1 aligns across 8 bases. This CDR3 region has 15 residues. V was clipped by 5 bases and J by 4 bases; unmatched bases: 4. Germline assignment: CDR1 SGHAT and CDR2 FQDESV (reference sequence). The CDR3 nucleotides read TGTGCCAGCAGCGGGGACAGGAGTTATAATTCACCCCTCCACTTT. This gives the protein CASSGDRSYNSPLHF.

The chain is built from TRBV5-1 and TRBJ1-1; maybe TRBD1 (5 bases). Looked up from germline, CDR1 is SGHRS and CDR2 is YFSETQ. V lost 4 bases and J lost 1, with 14 bases in between. This CDR3 is built from 15 residues. CDR3 in amino acids: CASSGGAGQNTEAFF. CDR3 sequence (DNA): TGCGCCAGCAGCGGTGGGGCAGGGCAGAACACTGAAGCTTTCTTT.

The chain has TRBV7-2 and TRBJ1-4; D remains unclear. V lost 5 bases and J 5 bases, leaving 15 bases between the germline ends. The CDR3 has 15 amino acids. Germline V gene lookup returns CDR1 SGHTA and CDR2 FQGNSA. The CDR3 region has the DNA TGTGCCAGCAGCCTCAACCGGGTGCCGAATGAAAAACTGTTTTTT. Translated, it gives CASSLNRVPNEKLFF.

This sequence joins TRBV7-6 and TRBJ2-3, with 9 bases that match TRBD2. The ends lost 5 bases at V and 3 bases at J; junction bases unmatched: 9. Per germline, CDR1 SGHVS and CDR2 FNYEAQ. The CDR3 consists of 16 residues. For the CDR3, the DNA is TGTGCCAGCAGCCCACGTCCTAGCGGGATGACAGATACGCAGTATTTT. Amino acids: CASSPRPSGMTDTQYF. Looking up the rest from reference TRBV7-6 and TRBJ2-3 gives the full variable domain: GAGVSQSPRYKVTKRGQDVALRCDPISGHVSLYWYRQALGQGPEFLTYFNYEAQQDKSGLPNDRFSAERPEGSISTLTIQRTEQRDSAMYRCASSPRPSGMTDTQYFGPGTRLTVL.

The V call is TRBV19, the J call TRBJ1-5, with a tentative D call TRBD1 (6 bases). Germline CDR1 LNHDA, CDR2 SQIVND (reference sequence). With 3 bases removed from V and 2 bases from J, the gap between germline ends came to 11 bases. The CDR3 has 15 amino acids. The CDR3 is CASSIRGNGNQPQHF. The CDR3 DNA reads TGTGCCAGTAGTATCAGGGGTAACGGCAATCAGCCCCAGCATTTT.